This paragraph covers one T cell receptor (beta chain) sequence. In the original analysis: By means of reference gene primer amplification, nucleated cell counts were estimated. Profiling relied on immunoSEQ multiplex PCR, and the TCRdb table lists in-frame clones only, not all of them. The V and J calls and the clone size are those of that table, but D and trimming were determined from the DNA. Of 110,000 to 150,000 clones in the sample, around 87% were seen once. This sample was taken from a study of blood T cell repertoires in COVID-19. Looking at the study overall: COVID-19 samples, acute and convalescent, were from the United States, Italy and Spain. The cDNA or gDNA used as material had been derived from T cells, B-cell-depleted T cells, or PBMCs.

CDR3 length equals 15 residues. Trimming took 0 bases from V and 2 from J; bases not matched to a gene: 1. CDR1 is MGHRA and CDR2 is YSYEKL in the germline V gene. The receptor comes from a human donor in a cohort sampled during active COVID-19. Source material: peripheral blood. The chain employs TRBV4-1 and TRBJ1-2, with 9 bases aligning to TRBD1. The CDR3 spells CASSQDTGGNYGYTF. The CDR3 DNA reads TGCGCCAGCAGCCAAGATACAGGGGGCAACTATGGCTACACCTTC.